Listed below are T cell receptor beta chains from one sample, sequenced in a study of radiotherapy plus CTLA-4 blockade in lung cancer. The method was immunoSEQ multiplex PCR; TCRdb's version includes in-frame clones alone and lacks a portion of them. The table records about 48,000 clones, around four fifths of them present only once. The sequenced sample was peripheral blood, obtained from a patient treated with radiotherapy plus ipilimumab. Receptors originate from a human donor with non-small cell lung cancer who had stable disease on radiotherapy plus ipilimumab. CDR3s include the opening cysteine and the closing phenylalanine or tryptophan. The D gene is left open where the match is weak. Size tells how often a clone was seen (once, few, many) or the class of an expanded clone, and some rows leave it out.

>TRBV5-1|-|-|TRBJ2-3
TGCGCCAGCAGCTTGGGCTTACAGGGCGGAGATACGCAGTATTTT
CASSLGLQGGDTQYF
>TRBV11-2|-|-|TRBJ1-4
TGTGCCAGCAGCTTAGATTGGTCGCAGACACTTAATGAAAAACTGTTTTTT
CASSLDWSQTLNEKLFF
>TRBV6-1|-|-|TRBJ2-7
TGTGCCAGCAGTGTATCGGGGGTGCAGTACTTC
CASSVSGVQYF
>TRBV7-2|-|TRBD2|TRBJ2-7
TGTGCCAGCAACCGACTGTCTAGCGGGGCCTACGAGCAGTACTTC
CASNRLSSGAYEQYF
>TRBV29-1|-|-|TRBJ1-2
TGCAGCGTTGAGGGCCGGGACAAGAGTGGCTACACCTTC
CSVEGRDKSGYTF
>TRBV5-1|-|-|TRBJ1-6
TGCGCCAGCAGCTTGTCGGGTTCCTATAATTCACCCCTCCACTTT
CASSLSGSYNSPLHF
>TRBV9|-|TRBD2|TRBJ2-2
TGTGCCAGCAGCGCCGGGACTAGCGGGAGAAGGGTAGGCGGGGAGCTGTTTTTT
CASSAGTSGRRVGGELFF
>TRBV12-2|-|-|TRBJ1-1
TGTGCAAGTCGTCCGATCCAGGGCAGGATGAACACTGAAGCTTTCTTT
CASRPIQGRMNTEAFF
>TRBV15|-|-|TRBJ1-1
TGTGCCACCAGCAGAGATAACCAGGGGAACACTGAAGCTTTCTTT
CATSRDNQGNTEAFF
>TRBV28|-|-|TRBJ1-6
TGTGCCAGCAGTTTGACGGTTGGGAGGTCACCCCTCCACTTT
CASSLTVGRSPLHF
>TRBV30|-|-|TRBJ1-2
TGTGCCTTACTACTGAGGAGAGACTATGGCTACACCTTC
CALLLRRDYGYTF
>TRBV7-3|-|TRBD2|TRBJ2-3
TGTGCCAGCAGCCCCGGGACTAGCGGGAAGGTAGATACGCAGTATTTT
CASSPGTSGKVDTQYF
>TRBV5-6|few|TRBD1|TRBJ2-2
TGTGCCAGCAGCCCCCCGGGACAGGGGATCCCCGGGGAGCTGTTTTTT
CASSPPGQGIPGELFF
>TRBV28|-|-|TRBJ2-7
TGTGCCAGCAGCTCCCCCGGGACAAAATCCTACGAGCAGTACTTC
CASSSPGTKSYEQYF
>TRBV5-1|-|-|TRBJ2-1
TGCGCCAGCAGCTCCCTACTAGCTAGTGAGCAGTTCTTC
CASSSLLASEQFF
>TRBV19|-|TRBD2|TRBJ2-3
TGTGCCAGTAGTATAGGGCTAGCGGGCTACACAGATACGCAGTATTTT
CASSIGLAGYTDTQYF
>TRBV19|once|TRBD2|TRBJ2-7
TGTGCCAGTAGTATAAGCGGGGAGGCCAGCTACGAGCAGTACTTC
CASSISGEASYEQYF
>TRBV12-5|-|-|TRBJ2-5
TGTGCTAGTGGTCCCGGTAACCCAGGACAAGAGACCCAGTACTTC
CASGPGNPGQETQYF
>TRBV27|-|-|TRBJ1-2
TGTGCCAGCAGTCTTCGCACAGGGCACTATGGCTACACCTTC
CASSLRTGHYGYTF
>TRBV4-1|-|TRBD1|TRBJ2-5
TGCGCCAGCAGCGGACGGACAGGGGCGCAAGAGACCCAGTACTTC
CASSGRTGAQETQYF
>TRBV4-3|-|-|TRBJ2-2
TGCGCCAGCAGCCAATACAGGGTAAGGTACACCGGGGAGCTGTTTTTT
CASSQYRVRYTGELFF
>TRBV6-5|-|-|TRBJ1-3
TGTGCCAGCAGATGGTTAGCTGGAAACACCATATATTTT
CASRWLAGNTIYF
>TRBV7-3|few|TRBD2|TRBJ2-5
TGTGCCAGCAGCTTGGGACTAGCGGGGGGGCAAGAGACCCAGTACTTC
CASSLGLAGGQETQYF
>TRBV28|-|-|TRBJ1-1
TGTGCCAGCACCCTGGTGGGCGGCGGGGCTTTCTTT
CASTLVGGGAFF
>TRBV28|-|-|TRBJ2-3
TGTGCCAGTGGGGGCGCGGGAGATACGCAGTATTTT
CASGGAGDTQYF
>TRBV27|-|-|TRBJ2-7
TGTGCCAGCAGTCCCCAATACGGATTGGGCCCCTCCGAGCAGTACTTC
CASSPQYGLGPSEQYF
>TRBV28|-|TRBD1|TRBJ2-7
TGTGCCACCAGGGAGACAGGGTTCAGCTACGAGCAGTACTTC
CATRETGFSYEQYF
>TRBV9|few|-|TRBJ2-6
TGTGCCAGCAGCGTTCAACAGGGTTCCGGGGCCAACGTCCTGACTTTC
CASSVQQGSGANVLTF
>TRBV11-2|-|-|TRBJ1-3
TGTGCCAGCAGCTTAGTCAGGACAGTGGAGGCAGCTGGAAACACCATATATTTT
CASSLVRTVEAAGNTIYF
>TRBV30|few|-|TRBJ1-1
TGTGGCGCAGGTGAACGCACTGAAGCTTTCTTT
CGAGERTEAFF
>TRBV6-6|-|-|TRBJ2-5
TGTGCCAGCAGTTCTTACAGGGAGGGGGAGACCCAGTACTTC
CASSSYREGETQYF
>TRBV5-1|-|TRBD2|TRBJ2-7
TGCGCCAGCAGCTTGATAGCGGGGAGCTCCTACGAGCAGTACTTC
CASSLIAGSSYEQYF
>TRBV9|once|TRBD1|TRBJ2-2
TGTGCCAGCAGCGTAGCCGGGACAGGGGCCGGGGAGCTGTTTTTT
CASSVAGTGAGELFF
>TRBV7-6|-|-|TRBJ2-6
TGTGCCAGCAGCTTAGAGGCCAGGGGAATTTCGGGGGCCAACGTCCTGACTTTC
CASSLEARGISGANVLTF
>TRBV7-9|-|TRBD1|TRBJ2-2
TGTGCCAGCAGCCCAATGACAGGGCCGAACACCGGGGAGCTGTTTTTT
CASSPMTGPNTGELFF
>TRBV2|-|TRBD1|TRBJ1-5
TGTGCCAGCAGTGATCCCGGGACAGGACATCAGCCCCAGCATTTT
CASSDPGTGHQPQHF
>TRBV11-2|-|-|TRBJ1-2
TGTGCCAGCAGCTTAGTTAAAGGGAGAGGAGTCTATGGCTACACCTTC
CASSLVKGRGVYGYTF